This T cell receptor beta chain was sequenced in a study of blood T cell repertoires in COVID-19. Study at large: The study drew acute and convalescent COVID-19 samples from the United States, Italy and Spain. T cells, B-cell-depleted T cells, or PBMCs supplied cDNA or gDNA.

The protocol was immunoSEQ multiplex PCR, while the TCRdb copy is restricted to in-frame clones and leaves out a portion. This table has some 150,000 clones, more than 75% appearing once. Germline V gene sequence: CDR1 SGHTA, CDR2 FQGNSA. Trimming cost V 7 bases and J 4 bases, with 16 bases left between them. The CDR3 covers 14 residues. The chain employs TRBV7-2 and TRBJ1-2; perhaps TRBD1 as D (5 bases). Sequencing input: peripheral blood. The source of this sequence is a woman in her seventies with acute or convalescent COVID-19. CDR3 sequence: CASITDQGLYGYTF. CDR3 in DNA: TGTGCCAGCATCACAGATCAGGGCCTCTATGGCTACACCTTC.